One and the same sample provided the 3 T cell receptor beta chains below, sequenced in a study of shared T cell receptors in the human thymus. Measured with immunoSEQ multiplex PCR; TCRdb has only the in-frame clones, and not every one. The sample contains almost 550,000 clones, 70% to 80% of which appear only once. This same sample was also part of a study on human thymus T cells.

The sample comprised thymocytes. These receptors were obtained from a boy in the first two years of life with a congenital heart defect.

The V and J genes are TRBV7-6 and TRBJ2-5; 7 bases are a match to TRBD1. CDR3 size: 20 residues. Trimming cost V 5 bases and J 1 base; bases outside gene matches: 22. CDR1 is SGHVS, CDR2 FNYEAQ, per germline. Here the CDR3 reads CASSPIQGPDQPAAQETQYF. CDR3 coding DNA: TGTGCCAGCAGCCCAATACAGGGGCCCGATCAACCTGCCGCCCAAGAGACCCAGTACTTC. The complete variable domain, with remaining parts taken from reference TRBV7-6 and TRBJ2-5, reads GAGVSQSPRYKVTKRGQDVALRCDPISGHVSLYWYRQALGQGPEFLTYFNYEAQQDKSGLPNDRFSAERPEGSISTLTIQRTEQRDSAMYRCASSPIQGPDQPAAQETQYFGPGTRLLVL.

The CDR3 DNA is TGTGCCAGCAGTGAAATGGGACAGGGGGCTCGAAGCAATCAGCCCCAGCATTTT. As protein: CASSEMGQGARSNQPQHF. The chain recombines TRBV6-1 with TRBJ1-5, with 12 bases that match TRBD1. CDR1 and CDR2 (germline): MNHNS, SASEGT. This CDR3 is built from 18 residues. V gave up 2 bases and J gave up 1 base; unmatched junction bases: 6.

This clone was detected a few times. The chain links TRBV2 to TRBJ2-3, with unresolved D. The CDR3 has 13 amino acids. Germline CDR1 and CDR2: SNHLY and FYNNEI. Trimming took 6 bases from V and 8 from J, leaving 15 bases between them. CDR3 sequence: CASRVKSGRTQYF. CDR3 nucleotides: TGTGCCAGCAGAGTTAAGTCGGGTCGTACGCAGTATTTT.